The entry that follows covers one T cell receptor beta chain sequence. Data came from immunoSEQ multiplex PCR; TCRdb stores just in-frame clones and leaves some out. The sample lists 270,000 or so clones; roughly nine tenths were seen once. The CDR3 sequence is 17 residues long. Germline loops: CDR1 MNHEY, CDR2 SMNVEV (reference sequence). J lost 2 bases, V lost 5 bases, and 5 bases had no gene match. This sample stems from a study of blood T cell repertoires in COVID-19. Study at large: Acute and convalescent COVID-19 samples came from the United States, Italy and Spain.

Sequenced: peripheral blood. This clonotype was obtained from a woman between 25 and 40 years old with COVID-19, enrolled during active disease. The chain recombines TRBV27 with TRBJ2-1; 14 bases are a match to TRBD2. The CDR3 here is CASSPRLAGGAYNEQFF. CDR3 sequence (DNA): TGTGCCAGCAGTCCAAGACTAGCGGGGGGGGCCTACAATGAGCAGTTCTTC.